This is a list of T cell receptor beta chains from one sample in a study of prognosis after radiotherapy for stage I lung cancer. One entry per CDR3 protein results from TCRdb running MiXCR on the multiplex PCR reads. The sample includes approximately 15,000 distinct CDR3 sequences, approximately 44% of them seen just once. Sample: PBMCs, taken before or after stereotactic body radiation therapy (not recorded which). These receptors were obtained from a donor over 45 with non-small cell lung cancer. CDR3s leave out the opening cysteine and the closing phenylalanine or tryptophan.

v_call: TRBV7-3
cdr3_aa: ASSLRGDSPLH

v_call: TRBV20-1
cdr3_aa: SASRFNSNQPQH

v_call: TRBV6-4
cdr3_aa: ASIYRPGQGLYEQY

v_call: TRBV11-1
cdr3_aa: ASSLNSNNSPLH

v_call: TRBV6-5
cdr3_aa: ASSYSSKGLEAF

v_call: TRBV5-1
cdr3_aa: ASSLALAGNYEHH

v_call: TRBV7-9
cdr3_aa: ASSREDKNIQY

v_call: TRBV6-1
cdr3_aa: ASSTQGAGELF

v_call: TRBV7-9
cdr3_aa: ASSPSDGTQETQY

v_call: TRBV24-1
cdr3_aa: ATSELSQDEQF

v_call: TRBV6-2/TRBV6-3
cdr3_aa: ASRDRAGQPQH

v_call: TRBV28
cdr3_aa: ASIPRPGLAFGQY

v_call: TRBV4-1
cdr3_aa: ASSHDSNEQF

v_call: TRBV6-1
cdr3_aa: ASSERGGGYEQY

v_call: TRBV12-3/TRBV12-4
cdr3_aa: ASSFTATNEKLF

v_call: TRBV19
cdr3_aa: ASIGTGNTGELF

v_call: TRBV6-1
cdr3_aa: ASSEAMGAHGELF

v_call: TRBV28
cdr3_aa: ASSFRGISSGNTIY

v_call: TRBV19
cdr3_aa: ASSLIQGAWANVLT

v_call: TRBV6-5
cdr3_aa: ASSSAALEYGYT

v_call: TRBV20-1
cdr3_aa: SALPLSTDTQY

v_call: TRBV27
cdr3_aa: ASRDRGTEAF

v_call: TRBV11-2
cdr3_aa: AGSHKGTSGGRSQETQY

v_call: TRBV28
cdr3_aa: ASRRDLQAQH

v_call: TRBV6-2/TRBV6-3
cdr3_aa: ASSYTFLAGGTDTQY

v_call: TRBV6-2/TRBV6-3
cdr3_aa: ASSPGGRILNYGYT

v_call: TRBV2
cdr3_aa: ASILSTRGTDTQY

v_call: TRBV2
cdr3_aa: ASRESDPPGLAGGDEQF

v_call: TRBV7-9
cdr3_aa: ASRLTGTGELF

v_call: TRBV11-1
cdr3_aa: ASSLGTRGAYEQY

v_call: TRBV10-3
cdr3_aa: ATQTGIATYEQY

v_call: TRBV9
cdr3_aa: ASSPRASLNEKLF

v_call: TRBV29-1
cdr3_aa: SVEKPRHRGLSYEQY

v_call: TRBV5-1
cdr3_aa: ASSSDGSGDAEAF

v_call: TRBV5-5
cdr3_aa: ASTKHGADTQY

v_call: TRBV6-5
cdr3_aa: ASSYVLAGGGSKTQY

v_call: TRBV19
cdr3_aa: ASSPPGLAGLYEQY